The rows below give T cell receptor beta chains drawn from one sample of a study of T cell clones after liver transplantation. Sequencing was performed with immunoSEQ multiplex PCR; in TCRdb, only in-frame clones are kept and a portion is missing. This sample has roughly 100,000 clones, with 82% found just once. The sequencing here drew on CD4+ T cells from blood, taken before liver transplant. The receptors originated from a human donor who received a liver transplant. Each CDR3 is given with its conserved first and last residue. D genes are given only for firm matches. Expanded clones are given a class, and other clones once, few, many or no size at all.

.	15	.	TRBV23-1	TRBJ2-2	TGCGCCAGCAGTCAATCCCGCAGTAACACCGGGGAGCTGTTTTTT	CASSQSRSNTGELFF
.	14	.	TRBV5-6	TRBJ1-1	TGTGCCAGCAGCCCCCCAGGGACACTTCTTGAAGCTTTCTTT	CASSPPGTLLEAFF
TRBD2	16	.	TRBV18	TRBJ2-1	TGTGCCAGCTCACTTGGGACTAGCGGGGCAAACAATGAGCAGTTCTTC	CASSLGTSGANNEQFF
.	13	few	TRBV15	TRBJ1-1	TGTGCCACCAGCAGAGATTGGGACACTGAAGCTTTCTTT	CATSRDWDTEAFF
TRBD1	13	.	TRBV6-5	TRBJ1-2	TGTGCCAGCAGTACAGGGGGGAACTATGGCTACACCTTC	CASSTGGNYGYTF
TRBD2	14	.	TRBV28	TRBJ2-1	TGTGCCAGCAGTTTACGCGGGAGGGCAAATGGGGGGTTCTTC	CASSLRGRANGGFF
.	15	.	TRBV27	TRBJ1-5	TGTGCCAGCAGAGGGTGGGGGCAGAGCAATCAGCCCCAGCATTTT	CASRGWGQSNQPQHF
.	16	few	TRBV5-4	TRBJ1-6	TGTGCCAGCAGCTTGAAGGGGAGCTCCTATAATTCACCCCTCCACTTT	CASSLKGSSYNSPLHF
.	14	.	TRBV6-5	TRBJ1-2	TGTGCCAGCAGCCGGGCCGGGGGCGCCTGGGGCTACACCTTC	CASSRAGGAWGYTF
.	10	once	TRBV21-1	TRBJ2-5	TGTGCCACCGCAGCAGAGACCCAGTACTTC	CATAAETQYF
TRBD1	15	.	TRBV4-3	TRBJ2-1	TGCGCCAGCAGCGCTCGGGACAGGGGATCGAATGAGCAGTTCTTC	CASSARDRGSNEQFF